Listed here are 32 T cell receptor beta chains from one sample, sequenced in a study of blood T cells in healthy people across ages. Using a J-beta primer mix together with a sample-barcoded 5' primer, a second PCR was run for roughly 7 to 12 cycles. From the 5' RACE reads, TCRdb called clonotypes with MiXCR, one entry per CDR3 protein. The sample lists over 300,000 distinct CDR3 sequences, 45% to 60% occurring once. The sequenced material came from blood. These receptors came from a man aged 55 to 70 in good health.

A word on this clonotype: The CDR3 ends on some other residue instead of the conserved phenylalanine or tryptophan, so this is likely a read error. The chain carries TRBV18 and TRBJ2-5; unclear D gene. Deletions cut 2 bases from V and 2 bases from J, with 6 bases between. Germline V gene sequence: CDR1 KGHSH, CDR2 LQKENI. This CDR3 has 13 residues. The CDR3 nucleotides read TGTGCCAGCTCACCAGGCTTTCAAGAGACCCAGTACTTG. Translation: CASSPGFQETQYL.

The V gene is TRBV20-1, the J gene TRBJ2-4; tentatively, D is TRBD1 or TRBD2 (5 bases each). Per the germline V gene, CDR1 is DFQATT and CDR2 is SNEGSKA (reference sequence). This CDR3 has 14 residues. V was cut by 3 bases and J by 0 bases, with 9 bases left in between. CDR3 loop: CSARGELAKNIQYF. CDR3 nucleotides: TGCAGTGCTAGGGGGGAACTAGCCAAAAACATTCAGTACTTC.

The chain combines TRBV20-1 with TRBJ2-1; D uncertain. V was cut by 6 bases and J by 8 bases, with 17 bases left in between. CDR1 DFQATT and CDR2 SNEGSKA come from the germline V gene (reference sequence). This CDR3 has 13 amino acids. CDR3 protein: CSAPHSPPDEQFF. The CDR3 nucleotides are TGCAGTGCGCCACACTCTCCGCCGGATGAGCAGTTCTTC.

This sequence joins TRBV4-1 and TRBJ1-6; 8 bases map to TRBD1. With 4 bases clipped from V and 8 bases from J, the junction kept 7 bases outside the gene matches. This CDR3 is built from 15 residues. CDR1 is MGHRA, CDR2 YSYEKL, per germline. As DNA, the CDR3 is TGCGCCAGCAGCCCCCCGGACAGGGACCATTCACCCCTCCACTTT. Residues: CASSPPDRDHSPLHF.

The CDR3 is CASRPPPRQPSYEQYF. CDR3 bases: TGTGCCAGCAGACCTCCCCCGCGACAGCCCTCCTACGAGCAGTACTTC. The rearrangement joins TRBV27 to TRBJ2-7; D may be TRBD1 (5 bases). V was clipped by 6 bases and J by 0 bases, with 18 bases between them. Germline V gives CDR1 MNHEY, CDR2 SMNVEV (reference sequence). CDR3 length: 16 residues.

V is TRBV5-1 and J is TRBJ1-6, with D possibly TRBD1 on 5 matching bases. Trimming pared 1 base from V and 0 bases from J, leaving 8 bases between. CDR1 SGHRS and CDR2 YFSETQ come from the germline V gene. The CDR3 is made up of 16 amino acids. CDR3 sequence (DNA): TGCGCCAGCAGCTTGCCAGGGACCTCCTATAATTCACCCCTCCACTTT. Protein: CASSLPGTSYNSPLHF. The variable domain in full, with the rest retrieved from reference TRBV5-1 and TRBJ1-6, is KAGVTQTPRYLIKTRGQQVTLSCSPISGHRSVSWYQQTPGQGLQFLFEYFSETQRNKGNFPGRFSGRQFSNSRSEMNVSTLELGDSALYLCASSLPGTSYNSPLHFGNGTRLTVT.

The chain is built from TRBV9 and TRBJ2-3; 11 bases fit TRBD2. Per germline, CDR1 SGDLS and CDR2 YYNGEE. The CDR3 sequence is 16 residues long. Trimming cost V 4 bases and J 6 bases; bases outside gene matches: 10. The CDR3 loop is CASSFVTSGTFDTQYF. The CDR3 bases are TGTGCCAGCAGCTTCGTGACTAGCGGGACGTTTGATACGCAGTATTTT.

This clonotype appeared a single time. The gene calls are TRBV20-1 and TRBJ2-2; tentative D call: TRBD2 (6 bases). V lost 2 bases, J lost 2 bases, and 18 bases lay in between. Per germline, CDR1 DFQATT and CDR2 SNEGSKA (reference sequence). CDR3 length: 17 amino acids. The CDR3 bases are TGCAGTGCTAGAACTGGAGGGCGAGCTACTAACACCGGGGAGCTGTTTTTT. This codes for CSARTGGRATNTGELFF.

Points on this clonotype: The junction and the germline gene differ at one end; a read error may be behind it. The chain has TRBV7-2 and TRBJ2-1; weak D call: TRBD1 (5 bases). The CDR3 sequence is 17 residues long. The germline V gene has CDR1 SGHTA and CDR2 FQGNSA. CDR3 DNA: TGTGCCAGCAACTTAGGGGATTGGTCAGAGTCCTACAATGAGCAGTTCTTC. Translated: CASNLGDWSESYNEQFF. The variable domain in full, with the rest retrieved from reference TRBV7-2 and TRBJ2-1, is GAGVSQSPSNKVTEKGKDVELRCDPISGHTALYWYRQSLGQGLEFLIYFQGNSAPDKSGLPSDRFSAERTGGSVSTLTIQRTQQEDSAVYLCASNLGDWSESYNEQFFGPGTRLTVL.

The chain has TRBV12-3 or TRBV12-4 and TRBJ2-5; the D gene is possibly TRBD1 (5 bases). The V and J ends lost 3 bases and 11 bases respectively, with 25 bases between them. This CDR3 is built from 16 residues. The CDR3 DNA is TGTGCCAGCAGTTTGGGTCCCAGGGTCGTCAAAATCGGGCAGTACTTC. The encoded protein is CASSLGPRVVKIGQYF.

This clonotype came up a few times. The gene calls are TRBV7-2 and TRBJ1-2; 8 bases map to TRBD1. Germline V gene data show CDR1 as SGHTA and CDR2 as FQGNSA. The J segment lost 8 bases and the V segment lost 2 bases, leaving 7 bases of the junction unmatched. CDR3 length: 14 residues. CDR3 residues: CASSLSWTGTGYTF. The CDR3, as DNA: TGTGCCAGCAGCTTATCATGGACAGGGACCGGCTACACCTTC.

This clonotype was seen ten or more times. CDR3 residues: CASSLGQSSYTF. In nucleotides, the CDR3 is TGTGCCAGCAGTTTAGGGCAGAGCAGCTACACCTTC. The chain recombines TRBV12-3 or TRBV12-4 with TRBJ1-2, with D unclear. Trimming removed 1 base at V and 9 bases at J, with 9 bases between. The CDR3 spans 12 residues.

The CDR3 loop is CSARDPGLADNEQYF. The CDR3 DNA is TGCAGTGCTAGAGATCCGGGACTAGCGGACAATGAGCAGTACTTC. The chain joins TRBV20-1 to TRBJ2-7; 11 positions match TRBD2. Trimming cost V 0 bases and J 7 bases; bases outside gene matches: 8. Germline CDR1 and CDR2: DFQATT and SNEGSKA (reference sequence). The CDR3 sequence is 15 residues long.

The chain's CDR3 is CASSLHRGDGYTF. Written as DNA, the CDR3 is TGTGCCAGCAGCCTGCACAGGGGGGATGGCTACACCTTC. This chain joins TRBV3-1 and TRBJ1-2, with 8 bases identical to TRBD1. This CDR3 region has 13 residues. Germline values: CDR1 LGHDT, CDR2 YNNKEL (reference sequence). V trimming: 4 bases; J trimming: 6 bases; junction bases outside the gene matches: 4. The full variable domain, completed using reference TRBV3-1 and TRBJ1-2, is DTAVSQTPKYLVTQMGNDKSIKCEQNLGHDTMYWYKQDSKKFLKIMFSYNNKELIINETVPNRFSPKSPDKAHLNLHINSLELGDSAVYFCASSLHRGDGYTFGSGTRLTVV.

The chain has TRBV6-2 or TRBV6-3 and TRBJ1-4; 7 bases align to TRBD1. This CDR3 spans 15 amino acids. J lost 7 bases, V lost 5 bases, and 10 bases had no gene match. In germline, CDR1 is MNHEY, CDR2 SVGEGT. CDR3 residues: CASSHQTGRSEKLFF. CDR3 DNA: TGTGCCAGCAGTCACCAGACAGGGAGAAGTGAAAAACTGTTTTTT.

This chain connects TRBV7-8 to TRBJ2-3, with 13 bases matching TRBD2. The CDR3 spans 17 residues. V gave up 5 bases and J gave up 1 base; unmatched junction bases: 6. The germline V gene has CDR1 SGHVS and CDR2 FQNEAQ. The CDR3 spells CASSDPGLAGRTDTQYF. In DNA form, the CDR3 reads TGTGCCAGCAGCGATCCGGGACTAGCGGGACGCACAGATACGCAGTATTTT. Full variable domain (remainder filled in from reference TRBV7-8 and TRBJ2-3): GAGVSQSPRYKVAKRGQDVALRCDPISGHVSLFWYQQALGQGPEFLTYFQNEAQLDKSGLPSDRFFAERPEGSVSTLKIQRTQQEDSAVYLCASSDPGLAGRTDTQYFGPGTRLTVL.

This clonotype was seen a single time. This chain links TRBV15 with TRBJ1-5, with TRBD1 as a possible D gene (6 bases). Germline V gives CDR1 LNHNV, CDR2 YYDKDF (reference sequence). The CDR3 extends over 14 amino acids. V lost 4 bases to trimming and J lost 7 bases, with 14 bases between them. Written as DNA, the CDR3 is TGTGCCACCAGCACCGGGACATTCGGGCAGCCCCAGCATTTT. Encoded protein: CATSTGTFGQPQHF.

V is TRBV7-8 and J is TRBJ2-4; 12 bases map to TRBD1. Per the germline V gene, CDR1 is SGHVS and CDR2 is FQNEAQ. V trimming: 5 bases; J trimming: 13 bases; junction bases outside the gene matches: 15. The CDR3 totals 16 residues. The CDR3 reads CASSPKPGQGAREQYF. DNA of the CDR3: TGTGCCAGCAGCCCGAAGCCGGGACAGGGGGCAAGAGAGCAGTACTTC.

CDR3 residues: CASSSSGSGTDTQYF. For the CDR3, the DNA is TGTGCCAGCAGTTCTAGCGGGAGTGGCACAGATACGCAGTATTTT. J is TRBJ2-3 and V is TRBV6-5, with 10 bases fitting TRBD2. With 4 bases clipped from V and 1 base from J, the junction kept 2 bases outside the gene matches. Looked up from germline, CDR1 is MNHEY and CDR2 is SVGAGI. The CDR3 contains 15 residues.

V usage is TRBV12-3 or TRBV12-4 and J usage is TRBJ1-2; D might be TRBD1 (6 bases). With 5 bases removed from V and 1 base from J, the gap between germline ends came to 11 bases. The CDR3 is made up of 14 amino acids. The CDR3 loop reads CASSHTGFNYGYTF. The CDR3 DNA is TGTGCCAGCAGTCATACAGGGTTTAACTATGGCTACACCTTC.

This clonotype was counted once. The genes are TRBV3-1 and TRBJ2-1; no reliable D call. Trimming shortened V by 2 bases and J by 7 bases, and 6 bases separated the two germline ends. The CDR3 extends over 12 amino acids. Per germline, CDR1 LGHDT and CDR2 YNNKEL (reference sequence). This CDR3 is CASSQRLNEQFF. CDR3 DNA: TGTGCCAGCAGCCAACGCCTAAATGAGCAGTTCTTC.

The genes are TRBV20-1 and TRBJ2-1; 12 nucleotides agree with TRBD2. This CDR3 contains 17 residues. CDR1 and CDR2 from the germline V gene are DFQATT and SNEGSKA (reference sequence). V shed 1 base, J shed 8 bases, and the junction held 12 bases outside the gene matches. The CDR3 is CSARAVWASGGADEQFF. DNA of the CDR3: TGCAGTGCTAGAGCCGTTTGGGCTAGCGGGGGGGCCGATGAGCAGTTCTTC.

To note about this clonotype: The junction departs from germline at one end; a sequencing error may be responsible. The rearrangement links TRBV20-1 to TRBJ1-1; D possibly corresponds to TRBD1 (5 bases). This CDR3 spans 15 amino acids. CDR1 is DFQATT and CDR2 is SNEGSKA in the germline V gene (reference sequence). CDR3 sequence: CSTRDGDGVNTEAFF. The CDR3 nucleotides read TGCAGTACTAGAGATGGGGACGGAGTAAACACTGAAGCTTTCTTT.

This clonotype occurred many times. The gene calls are TRBV27 and TRBJ2-1; the D is unclear. The CDR3 sequence is 14 residues long. Germline V gene lookup returns CDR1 MNHEY and CDR2 SMNVEV (reference sequence). V was pared by 6 bases and J by 9 bases, with 18 bases between. CDR3 sequence (DNA): TGTGCCAGCAGCCCCGTCCTCCCGGGCGGTGAGCAGTTCTTC. This sequence encodes CASSPVLPGGEQFF.

This rearrangement joins TRBV29-1 to TRBJ2-7; 12 bases map to TRBD2. J lost 0 bases, V lost 6 bases, and 6 bases had no gene match. The CDR3 runs 15 residues. Germline V gene sequence: CDR1 SQVTM, CDR2 ANQGSEA. DNA of the CDR3: TGCAGCGTCACACCGACTAGCGGGGGCTCCTACGAGCAGTACTTC. This gives the protein CSVTPTSGGSYEQYF.

This clonotype occurred a few times. The junction differs from germline at one of its ends, possibly a read error. This rearrangement joins TRBV27 to TRBJ2-3; unclear D gene. Per the germline V gene, CDR1 is MNHEY and CDR2 is SMNVEV (reference sequence). The CDR3 is 11 residues long. In DNA form, the CDR3 reads TGTGCCAGCCGTTTGGGGGATACGCAGTATTTT. It encodes CASRLGDTQYF.

The rearrangement joins TRBV20-1 to TRBJ2-7; 10 bases are shared with TRBD2. Per the germline V gene, CDR1 is DFQATT and CDR2 is SNEGSKA (reference sequence). CDR3 length: 13 residues. The trim removed 3 bases at V and 4 bases at J, leaving 3 bases unmatched. The CDR3 DNA sequence: TGCAGTGCTAGTAGCGGGAGGAGTTACGAGCAGTACTTC. This encodes CSASSGRSYEQYF.

This chain joins TRBV29-1 and TRBJ1-4; D possibly corresponds to TRBD1 (6 bases). Germline V gives CDR1 SQVTM, CDR2 ANQGSEA. Between the trimmed V and J ends, which lost 7 bases and 4 bases, there was a span of 13 bases. The CDR3 is 13 residues long. CDR3 sequence reads: CSAKRGGNEKLFF. For the CDR3, the DNA is TGCAGCGCCAAGAGGGGGGGTAATGAAAAACTGTTTTTT.

This chain joins TRBV7-2 and TRBJ1-5, with D possibly matching TRBD1 (6 bases). The CDR3 is 15 residues long. Trimming left V 2 bases short and J 2 bases short, with 10 bases between. Germline CDR1 is SGHTA and CDR2 is FQGNSA. CDR3 sequence: CASSLSGVGNQPQHF. CDR3 coding DNA: TGTGCCAGCAGCTTATCAGGGGTGGGCAATCAGCCCCAGCATTTT.

This chain links TRBV27 with TRBJ1-2, with D hard to call. CDR3 size: 13 residues. Germline V gives CDR1 MNHEY, CDR2 SMNVEV (reference sequence). The V end lost 4 bases, the J end lost 8 bases, and 14 bases lay between the germline ends. CDR3 coding DNA: TGTGCCAGCAGTTCAAGGACCCTGGACGGCTACACCTTC. It yields the protein CASSSRTLDGYTF.

This chain joins TRBV7-2 and TRBJ2-3; TRBD2 matches at 14 bases. The CDR3 is 17 amino acids. Germline V lookup: CDR1 SGHTA, CDR2 FQGNSA. Trimming removed 5 bases from V and 4 bases from J; junction bases left unmatched: 8. The CDR3 DNA follows: TGTGCCAGCAGCCGGGGACTAGCGGGAGCGAGGGCAGATACGCAGTATTTT. It translates to CASSRGLAGARADTQYF.

This chain connects TRBV20-1 to TRBJ1-5; D uncertain. There are 14 residues in the CDR3. From germline, CDR1 is DFQATT and CDR2 SNEGSKA (reference sequence). The V gene lost 0 bases and the J gene lost 2 bases, with 8 bases spanning the gap. CDR3 sequence: CSARDRIGNQPQHF. The CDR3 DNA is TGCAGTGCTAGAGACAGAATCGGCAATCAGCCCCAGCATTTT.